The entry that follows covers one T cell receptor beta chain sequence. The data are from a study of blood T cell repertoires in COVID-19. V gave up 6 bases and J gave up 6 bases, with 9 bases separating them. The CDR3 contains 12 residues. CDR1 is SNHLY, CDR2 FYNNEI, per germline. The repertoire was sequenced with immunoSEQ multiplex PCR; TCRdb's copy has only in-frame clones and lacks some. The sample has roughly 81,000 clones, around four fifths seen once. The rearrangement uses TRBV2 and TRBJ2-1; D might be TRBD2 (5 bases). The receptor was isolated from a woman in her seventies with acute or convalescent COVID-19. Sample: peripheral blood. CDR3 nucleotide sequence: TGTGCCAGCAGCCCTACTAGCAATGAGCAGTTCTTC. Encoded protein: CASSPTSNEQFF.